This T cell receptor beta chain was identified during a study of blood T cell repertoires in COVID-19. About the research overall: The study drew acute and convalescent COVID-19 samples from the United States, Italy and Spain. T cells, B-cell-depleted T cells, or PBMCs provided the cDNA or gDNA that served as material.

Enrollment of patients from Seattle took place during active infection, with longitudinal follow-up. The CDR3 spans 15 residues. J lost 4 bases, V lost 3 bases, and 4 bases had no gene match. Germline V CDR1 and CDR2: PRHDT, FYEKMQ (reference sequence). In the original processing: The assay estimated nucleated cells by amplifying reference gene primers. TCRdb's table, derived via immunoSEQ multiplex PCR, lists solely in-frame clones and lacks some. V and J calls plus clone size are reproduced from that table; the DNA served to infer D and trimming. Of hundreds of thousands of clones detected, about 90% appear once; the ten largest clones hold around 6.6%.

The specimen sequenced was peripheral blood. The receptor comes from a woman aged 70-85 years with COVID-19, enrolled during active disease. The V gene is TRBV13, the J gene TRBJ1-2; TRBD1 agrees at 11 bases. DNA for the CDR3: TGTGCCAGCAGCTTCGGACAGGGGGCGACCTATGGCTACACCTTC. As protein: CASSFGQGATYGYTF.